The 30 T cell receptor beta chains below come from one sample, sequenced in a study of blood T cell repertoires in COVID-19 (dated by TCRdb to 2020 to 2021). Library preparation employed the immunoSEQ multiplex PCR assay. Not all clones reach the TCRdb copy of this immuneACCESS table, which keeps in-frame sequences only. Checked studies attribute under half of the gap to unresolved V genes and leave the rest unexplained. The sample includes 200,000 to 250,000 clones, with 80% observed a single time. Around 4% of the sample goes to the ten largest clones. The specimen sequenced was PBMCs or T cells enriched from blood (not recorded which). These receptors originate from a man aged 25-40 years with acute COVID-19.

This chain connects TRBV3-1 (or the pseudogene TRBV3-2) to TRBJ1-5; the D is unclear. The CDR3 length is 13 residues. The V end lost 0 bases, the J end lost 6 bases, and 6 bases lay between the germline ends. Looked up from germline, CDR1 is LGHDT and CDR2 is YNNKEL (reference sequence). In DNA, the CDR3 is TGTGCCAGCAGCCAAGATTTCGGTCAGCCCCAGCATTTT. Translated: CASSQDFGQPQHF.

The rearrangement uses TRBV5-1 and TRBJ2-7, with a weak D call TRBD2 (5 bases). The CDR3 runs 13 residues. Trimming pared 4 bases from V and 3 bases from J, leaving 11 bases between. Per the germline V gene, CDR1 is SGHRS and CDR2 is YFSETQ. CDR3 loop: CASSLAGNYEQYF. CDR3 bases: TGCGCCAGCAGCCTCGCCGGGAACTACGAGCAGTACTTC.

This sequence joins TRBV4-1 and TRBJ1-6, with D tentatively TRBD1 (6 bases). Trimming pared 0 bases from V and 6 bases from J, leaving 12 bases between. The CDR3 extends over 16 amino acids. Germline assignment: CDR1 MGHRA and CDR2 YSYEKL. CDR3 region: CASSQEPQGPNSPLHF. The CDR3 DNA is TGCGCCAGCAGCCAAGAGCCTCAGGGGCCTAATTCACCCCTCCACTTT.

This clone was seen only a few times. The chain joins TRBV6-5 to TRBJ1-5; the match to TRBD1 covers 8 bases. CDR3 length equals 15 residues. Germline V gene sequence: CDR1 MNHEY, CDR2 SVGAGI. Trimming removed 5 bases from V and 2 bases from J; junction bases left unmatched: 5. The CDR3 DNA reads TGTGCCAGCAGTACAGGGGGGAATGGCAATCAGCCCCAGCATTTT. Its translation: CASSTGGNGNQPQHF.

The DNA of the CDR3 is TGTGCCAGCAGCCCGGGACTGGTACAAGAGACCCAGTACTTC. The encoded protein is CASSPGLVQETQYF. The chain joins TRBV6-5 to TRBJ2-5; D perhaps matches TRBD2 (6 bases). The CDR3 contains 14 residues. Trimming shortened V by 6 bases and J by 2 bases, and 13 bases separated the two germline ends. Germline CDR1 reads MNHEY; CDR2 reads SVGAGI.

CDR3 DNA sequence: TGTGCCACCAGTGGTAATACAGGGGGAGGAGGCTACACCTTC. Protein sequence: CATSGNTGGGGYTF. The rearrangement uses TRBV24-1 and TRBJ1-2, with 8 bases aligning to TRBD1. The CDR3 extends over 14 amino acids. After removal of 5 bases from V and 8 bases from J, the junction contained 9 bases not matched to a gene. From germline, CDR1 is KGHDR and CDR2 SFDVKD.

V gene TRBV30 combines with J gene TRBJ1-2; no definite D call. V was cut by 1 base and J by 7 bases, with 7 bases left in between. The CDR3 length is 11 residues. Germline CDR1 is GTSNPN and CDR2 is SVGIG (reference sequence). The CDR3 loop is CAWSAQAGYTF. The CDR3 nucleotides are TGTGCCTGGAGTGCCCAGGCTGGCTACACCTTC.

V and J are TRBV9 and TRBJ1-2; D not resolved. Trimming stripped 0 bases from V and 1 base from J, with 10 bases between. The length of the CDR3 is 15 residues. Germline V gene data show CDR1 as SGDLS and CDR2 as YYNGEE. CDR3 sequence (DNA): TGTGCCAGCAGCGTAGCTAGCGCGGGTAACTATGGCTACACCTTC. It is translated as CASSVASAGNYGYTF.

The chain employs TRBV10-3 and TRBJ2-2; TRBD1 matches at 10 bases. Germline CDR1 reads ENHRY; CDR2 reads SYGVKD. With 10 bases clipped from V and 4 bases from J, the junction kept 9 bases outside the gene matches. This CDR3 region has 15 residues. CDR3 loop: CATFDRGQGTGELFF. CDR3 DNA sequence: TGTGCCACCTTCGACAGGGGGCAGGGCACCGGGGAGCTGTTTTTT.

This clone was seen a handful of times. The rearrangement links TRBV30 to TRBJ1-6; TRBD1 agrees at 9 bases. Germline loops: CDR1 GTSNPN, CDR2 SVGIG (reference sequence). The length of the CDR3 is 13 residues. V trimming: 5 bases; J trimming: 10 bases; junction bases outside the gene matches: 6. The CDR3 nucleotides are TGTGCCTGGGGGGACAGGGTCGGATCACCCCTCCACTTT. This translates into CAWGDRVGSPLHF.

J is TRBJ2-3 and V is TRBV10-2, with 7 bases matching TRBD2. Germline lookup yields CDR1 WSHSY and CDR2 SAAADI. After removal of 10 bases from V and 2 bases from J, the junction contained 9 bases not matched to a gene. There are 14 residues in the CDR3. The DNA for the CDR3 is TGCGCCACCACGGGGGGAGGAAACACAGATACGCAGTATTTT. Translation gives CATTGGGNTDTQYF.

The CDR3 region has the DNA TGTGCCAGCAGCGGGGACACCAAGGGGTATGGCTACACCTTC. As protein: CASSGDTKGYGYTF. This rearrangement joins TRBV6-2 or TRBV6-3 to TRBJ1-2; D is possibly TRBD1 (6 bases). The CDR3 is 14 amino acids. Germline CDR1 reads MNHEY; CDR2 reads SVGEGT. Trimming pared 6 bases from V and 5 bases from J, leaving 16 bases between.

The chain uses TRBV12-3 or TRBV12-4 and TRBJ1-5; D possibly corresponds to TRBD1 (5 bases). The V end was cut by 4 bases, the J end by 11 bases, with 9 bases between. The CDR3 covers 11 residues. This chain's CDR3 is CASSWGGAQHF. The CDR3 DNA sequence: TGTGCCAGCAGTTGGGGGGGGGCCCAGCATTTT.

The chain carries TRBV5-5 and TRBJ1-1; D might be TRBD1 (5 bases). CDR3 length: 16 amino acids. V shed 1 base and J shed 0 bases, with 13 bases lying between them. Germline V gene data show CDR1 as SGHKS and CDR2 as YYEKEE (reference sequence). DNA of the CDR3: TGTGCCAGCAGCTTGTTTGGCGGGGGTATGAACACTGAAGCTTTCTTT. Protein: CASSLFGGGMNTEAFF.

V and J are TRBV5-4 and TRBJ2-7, with 12 bases identical to TRBD2. The CDR3 has 15 residues. CDR1 is SGHNT, CDR2 YYREEE, per germline (reference sequence). Trimming removed 2 bases from V and 0 bases from J; junction bases left unmatched: 0. This CDR3 is CASSLLAGGSYEQYF. The DNA for the CDR3 is TGTGCCAGCAGCTTACTAGCGGGGGGCTCCTACGAGCAGTACTTC.

This chain uses TRBV10-1 with TRBJ2-3, with 9 bases identical to TRBD1. Germline CDR1 reads WNHNN; CDR2 reads SYGVQD (reference sequence). This CDR3 has 17 amino acids. J was trimmed by 3 bases and V by 4 bases; bases with no gene match: 11. CDR3 in DNA: TGCGCCAGCAGTGCCCGGAAGGGACAGGGCGGGACAGATACGCAGTATTTT. It yields the protein CASSARKGQGGTDTQYF.

The rearrangement links TRBV2 to TRBJ1-4; no definite D call. The CDR3 runs 11 residues. Germline values: CDR1 SNHLY, CDR2 FYNNEI. V was cut by 8 bases and J by 5 bases, with 6 bases left in between. CDR3 region: CASGRNEKLFF. CDR3 coding DNA: TGTGCCAGCGGGCGAAATGAAAAACTGTTTTTT. The complete variable domain, with remaining parts taken from reference TRBV2 and TRBJ1-4, reads EPEVTQTPSHQVTQMGQEVILRCVPISNHLYFYWYRQILGQKVEFLVSFYNNEISEKSEIFDDQFSVERPDGSNFTLKIRSTKLEDSAMYFCASGRNEKLFFGSGTQLSVL.

This sequence joins TRBV9 and TRBJ2-2, with a tentative D call TRBD2 (6 bases). The CDR3 sequence is 15 residues long. The germline V and J ends were trimmed by 1 base and 5 bases, with 12 bases remaining between them. CDR1 SGDLS and CDR2 YYNGEE come from the germline V gene. The CDR3 DNA sequence: TGTGCCAGCAGCGTATTTGGGAGGATGACCGGGGAGCTGTTTTTT. It specifies CASSVFGRMTGELFF. The variable domain in full, completed from reference TRBV9 and TRBJ2-2, reads DSGVTQTPKHLITATGQRVTLRCSPRSGDLSVYWYQQSLDQGLQFLIQYYNGEERAKGNILERFSAQQFPDLHSELNLSSLELGDSALYFCASSVFGRMTGELFFGEGSRLTVL.

The J gene is TRBJ2-3, the V gene TRBV7-9, with D tentatively TRBD1 (7 bases). The germline V gene encodes CDR1 SEHNR and CDR2 FQNEAQ (reference sequence). The CDR3 is 16 amino acids. The V end was cut by 4 bases, the J end by 6 bases, with 20 bases between. As DNA, the CDR3 is TGTGCCAGCAGCTCCGGTGGAGGGGGCCGTTGGGATACGCAGTATTTT. The encoded protein is CASSSGGGGRWDTQYF.

V gene TRBV2 combines with J gene TRBJ2-1, with D tentatively TRBD2 (5 bases). V dropped 4 bases and J dropped 9 bases, with 13 bases sitting between them. The CDR3 loop spans 13 amino acids. Germline CDR1 is SNHLY and CDR2 is FYNNEI. As DNA, the CDR3 is TGTGCCAGCAGTGCGGCCGGGAAAACTGAGCAGTTCTTC. Translated, it gives CASSAAGKTEQFF.

J is TRBJ1-3 and V is TRBV5-7; tentative D call: TRBD1 (5 bases). TRBV5-7 is sorted into the ORF group, with uncertain function. CDR3 length: 14 residues. V was trimmed by 4 bases and J by 3 bases, leaving 11 bases between them. The CDR3 DNA reads as TGTGCCAGCAGCCGCCGGGGGGGTGGAAACACCATATATTTT. Encoded protein: CASSRRGGGNTIYF.

The chain couples TRBV2 to TRBJ2-3; tentative D call: TRBD2 (5 bases). Germline V gives CDR1 SNHLY, CDR2 FYNNEI. V gave up 2 bases and J gave up 6 bases, with 15 bases separating them. The CDR3 has 15 amino acids. Here the CDR3 reads CASSEQRGFTDTQYF. The CDR3 nucleotides read TGTGCCAGCAGTGAACAGAGAGGGTTCACGGATACGCAGTATTTT.

The chain joins TRBV7-9 to TRBJ2-1; TRBD2 matches at 10 bases. Trimming removed 5 bases from V and 7 bases from J; junction bases left unmatched: 14. Germline V gene lookup returns CDR1 SEHNR and CDR2 FQNEAQ (reference sequence). The CDR3 has 17 residues. The CDR3 bases are TGTGCCAGCAGCCTGAGCGGGGGGGCAGAGTTCAGAAATGAGCAGTTCTTC. Its protein product is CASSLSGGAEFRNEQFF.

This clone was picked up a small number of times. The chain couples TRBV25-1 to TRBJ1-6, with 8 bases aligning to TRBD1. V shed 8 bases and J 7 bases; nucleotides not matched to a gene: 4. This CDR3 is 13 amino acids long. Germline CDR1 MGHDK, CDR2 SYGVNS. In DNA form, the CDR3 reads TGTGCCAGCCTTGCAGGGGGCAATTCACCCCTCCACTTT. Translated, it gives CASLAGGNSPLHF.

The gene calls are TRBV19 and TRBJ2-6; 11 bases agree with TRBD1. This CDR3 has 17 residues. Germline assignment: CDR1 LNHDA and CDR2 SQIVND (reference sequence). V lost 6 bases and J lost 0; bases outside the gene matches: 4. This CDR3 reads CASRSGTGGSGANVLTF. In DNA form, the CDR3 reads TGTGCCAGTAGATCCGGGACAGGGGGCTCTGGGGCCAACGTCCTGACTTTC. Combining the CDR3 with reference TRBV19 and TRBJ2-6 gives the whole variable domain DGGITQSPKYLFRKEGQNVTLSCEQNLNHDAMYWYRQDPGQGLRLIYYSQIVNDFQKGDIAEGYSVSREKKESFPLTVTSAQKNPTAFYLCASRSGTGGSGANVLTFGAGSRLTVL.

The chain links TRBV4-1 to TRBJ2-5, with 12 bases fitting TRBD2. Germline V gene lookup returns CDR1 MGHRA and CDR2 YSYEKL. This CDR3 has 16 amino acids. V lost 1 base and J lost 5; bases outside the gene matches: 5. CDR3 nucleotides: TGCGCCAGCAGCCAAGCCCTAGCGGGGGGGCTTGAGACCCAGTACTTC. It translates to CASSQALAGGLETQYF.

The CDR3 DNA follows: TGTGCCAGCAGCTTAGGGTTGTCAGGGGGCACAGATACGCAGTATTTT. It codes for CASSLGLSGGTDTQYF. The V gene is TRBV7-7, the J gene TRBJ2-3; D possibly corresponds to TRBD1 (6 bases). Germline lookup yields CDR1 SSHAT and CDR2 FNYEAQ (reference sequence). The CDR3 length is 16 residues. Trimming pared 1 base from V and 1 base from J, leaving 12 bases between. The variable domain in full, with the rest retrieved from reference TRBV7-7 and TRBJ2-3, is GAGVSQSPRYKVTKRGQDVTLRCDPISSHATLYWYQQALGQGPEFLTYFNYEAQPDKSGLPSDRFSAERPEGSISTLTIQRTEQRDSAMYRCASSLGLSGGTDTQYFGPGTRLTVL.

The chain carries TRBV29-1 and TRBJ2-5; D not resolved. Germline V lookup: CDR1 SQVTM, CDR2 ANQGSEA. This CDR3 has 12 residues. V gave up 7 bases and J gave up 5 bases, with 14 bases separating them. Here the CDR3 reads CSAETQRETQYF. The CDR3 nucleotides read TGCAGCGCCGAAACGCAGAGGGAGACCCAGTACTTC.

The CDR3 DNA sequence: TGTGCCAGCTCATCCGACACTTTCTCTGGAAACACCATATATTTT. Encoded protein: CASSSDTFSGNTIYF. The rearrangement joins TRBV6-5 to TRBJ1-3; D gene ambiguous. The V end lost 8 bases, the J end lost 0 bases, and 14 bases lay between the germline ends. CDR1 and CDR2 from the germline V gene are MNHEY and SVGAGI. This CDR3 has 15 amino acids.

The V and J genes are TRBV6-5 and TRBJ1-1, with D perhaps TRBD1 (6 bases). The CDR3 totals 15 residues. V shed 5 bases and J shed 5 bases, with 18 bases lying between them. Germline-derived CDR1 and CDR2 are MNHEY and SVGAGI. The CDR3 is CASSPRVGAQTEAFF. Written as DNA, the CDR3 is TGTGCCAGCAGTCCCCGGGTGGGGGCGCAGACTGAAGCTTTCTTT.